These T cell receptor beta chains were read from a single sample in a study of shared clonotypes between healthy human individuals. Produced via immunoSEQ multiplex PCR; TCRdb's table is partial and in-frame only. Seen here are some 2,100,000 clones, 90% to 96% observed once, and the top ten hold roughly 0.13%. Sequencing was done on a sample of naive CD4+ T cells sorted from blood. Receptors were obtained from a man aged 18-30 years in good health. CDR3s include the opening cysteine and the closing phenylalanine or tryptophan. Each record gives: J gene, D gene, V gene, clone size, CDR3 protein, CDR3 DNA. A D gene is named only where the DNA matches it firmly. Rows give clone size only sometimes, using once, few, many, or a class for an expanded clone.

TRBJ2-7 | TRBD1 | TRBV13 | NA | CASSLAGGSYEQYF | TGTGCCAGCAGCTTAGCAGGGGGTTCCTACGAGCAGTACTTC
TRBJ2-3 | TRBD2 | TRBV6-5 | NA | CASGLGGGRVGTQYF | TGTGCCAGCGGGCTAGGTGGCGGGAGGGTCGGAACGCAGTATTTT
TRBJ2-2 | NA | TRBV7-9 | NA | CASSLREWDTGELFF | TGTGCCAGCAGCTTACGGGAGTGGGACACCGGGGAGCTGTTTTTT
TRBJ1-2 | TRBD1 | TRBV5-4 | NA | CASSFAVDRGLYGYTF | TGTGCCAGCAGCTTTGCGGTGGACAGGGGGCTCTATGGCTACACCTTC
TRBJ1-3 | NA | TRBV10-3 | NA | CAISLAGGPGNTIYF | TGTGCCATCAGTCTCGCCGGTGGCCCTGGAAACACCATATATTTT
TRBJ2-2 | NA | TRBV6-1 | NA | CASSVVGFTGELFF | TGTGCCAGCAGTGTTGTAGGGTTCACCGGGGAGCTGTTTTTT
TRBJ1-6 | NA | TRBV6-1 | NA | CASSELRAAVGNSPLHF | TGTGCCAGCAGTGAATTGAGGGCTGCGGTAGGGAATTCACCCCTCCACTTT
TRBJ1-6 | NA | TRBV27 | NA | CASRLSPTYNSPLHF | TGTGCCAGCCGCCTATCTCCCACCTATAATTCACCCCTCCACTTT
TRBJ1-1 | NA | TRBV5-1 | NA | CASYGGGARTEAFF | TGCGCCAGCTACGGAGGGGGGGCGAGGACTGAAGCTTTCTTT
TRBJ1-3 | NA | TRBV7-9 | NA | CASSLRGASSGNTIYF | TGTGCCAGCAGCTTAAGGGGTGCCAGCTCTGGAAACACCATATATTTT
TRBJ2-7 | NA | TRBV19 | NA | CASSIADEQYF | TGTGCCAGTAGTATAGCGGACGAGCAGTACTTC
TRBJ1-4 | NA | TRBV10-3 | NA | CAISAGQTLYEKLFF | TGTGCCATCAGTGCCGGACAGACTCTTTATGAAAAACTGTTTTTT
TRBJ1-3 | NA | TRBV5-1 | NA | CASRLSGGNTIYF | TGCGCCAGCAGACTCTCGGGCGGAAACACCATATATTTT
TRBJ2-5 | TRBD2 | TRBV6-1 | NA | CASRGLAGKETQYF | TGTGCCAGCAGGGGACTAGCGGGGAAAGAGACCCAGTACTTC
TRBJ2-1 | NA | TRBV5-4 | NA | CASSLVGTQYNEQFF | TGTGCCAGCAGCTTGGTCGGGACTCAGTACAATGAGCAGTTCTTC
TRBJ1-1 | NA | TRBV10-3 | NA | CAISDFLNTEAFF | TGTGCCATCAGTGACTTCTTGAACACTGAAGCTTTCTTT
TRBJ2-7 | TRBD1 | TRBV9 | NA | CAGNRDRGADEQYF | TGTGCCGGCAACCGGGACAGGGGGGCCGACGAGCAGTACTTC
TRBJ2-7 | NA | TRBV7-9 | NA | CASGNQYEQYF | TGTGCCAGCGGCAACCAGTACGAGCAGTACTTC
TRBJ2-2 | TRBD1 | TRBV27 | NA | CASRRQGVFANTGELFF | TGTGCCAGCAGACGACAGGGAGTCTTCGCGAACACCGGGGAGCTGTTTTTT
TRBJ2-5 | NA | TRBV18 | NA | CASSGRQETQYF | TGTGCCAGCTCGGGGCGGCAAGAGACCCAGTACTTC
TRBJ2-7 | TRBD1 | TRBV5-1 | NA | CASSSSQGQTFEQYF | TGCGCCAGCAGCTCCTCACAGGGGCAGACCTTCGAGCAGTACTTC
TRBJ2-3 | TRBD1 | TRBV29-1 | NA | CSVEGTGGKDTQYF | TGCAGCGTTGAGGGGACAGGGGGCAAAGATACGCAGTATTTT
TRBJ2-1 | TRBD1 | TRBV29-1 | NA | CSVEGTGKNNEQFF | TGCAGCGTCGAGGGGACAGGGAAAAACAATGAGCAGTTCTTC
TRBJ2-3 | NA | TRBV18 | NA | CASSPIVFGSTDTQYF | TGTGCCAGCTCACCCATAGTTTTCGGTAGCACAGATACGCAGTATTTT
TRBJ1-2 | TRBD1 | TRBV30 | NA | CAWTPRTGVFGYTF | TGTGCCTGGACCCCCCGGACAGGGGTCTTCGGCTACACCTTC
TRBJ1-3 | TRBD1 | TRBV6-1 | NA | CASSGQGGADGNTIYF | TGTGCCAGCAGTGGACAGGGAGGTGCTGACGGAAACACCATATATTTT
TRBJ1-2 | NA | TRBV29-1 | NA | CSVEDLGTGVSGYTF | TGCAGCGTTGAAGATCTTGGGACGGGGGTTAGCGGCTACACCTTC
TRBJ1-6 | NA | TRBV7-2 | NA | CASSLGRFGNSPLHF | TGTGCCAGCAGCTTAGGAAGGTTTGGGAATTCACCCCTCCACTTT
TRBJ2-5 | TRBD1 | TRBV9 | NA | CASSASGQGAVTQYF | TGTGCCAGCAGCGCCTCCGGTCAGGGGGCTGTGACCCAGTACTTC
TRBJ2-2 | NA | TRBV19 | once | CASSRLQSTGELFF | TGTGCCAGTAGTCGGCTACAAAGCACCGGGGAGCTGTTTTTT
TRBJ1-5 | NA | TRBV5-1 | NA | CASSLGHGNQPQHF | TGCGCCAGCAGCTTGGGACACGGAAATCAGCCCCAGCATTTT
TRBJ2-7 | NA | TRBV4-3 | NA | CASSQGPESSYEQYF | TGCGCCAGCAGCCAAGGACCAGAGAGCTCCTACGAGCAGTACTTC
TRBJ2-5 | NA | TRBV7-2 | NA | CASSSGLIQETQYF | TGTGCCAGCAGCTCTGGACTGATCCAAGAGACCCAGTACTTC
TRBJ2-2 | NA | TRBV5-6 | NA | CASSLGVTGNAGELFF | TGTGCCAGCAGCTTAGGGGTTACAGGGAATGCCGGGGAGCTGTTTTTT
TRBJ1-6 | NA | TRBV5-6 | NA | CASSLTGNNSPLHF | TGTGCCAGCAGCTTGACAGGGAATAATTCACCCCTCCACTTT
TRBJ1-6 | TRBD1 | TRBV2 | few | CASSTDRDKSSYNSPLHF | TGTGCCAGCAGTACTGACAGGGACAAAAGCTCCTATAATTCACCCCTCCACTTT
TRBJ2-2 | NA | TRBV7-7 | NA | CASSYQQIPGTGELFF | TGTGCTAGCAGCTATCAACAGATCCCGGGGACCGGGGAGCTGTTTTTT
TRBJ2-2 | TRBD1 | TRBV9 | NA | CASSAKGATGELFF | TGTGCCAGCAGCGCCAAGGGGGCAACTGGGGAGCTGTTTTTT
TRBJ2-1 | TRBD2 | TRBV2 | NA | CASSEAGLAALYNEQFF | TGTGCCAGCAGTGAAGCGGGACTAGCGGCATTGTACAATGAGCAGTTCTTC
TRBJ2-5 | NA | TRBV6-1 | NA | CASLITPINQETQYF | TGTGCCAGCCTAATAACCCCAATTAACCAAGAGACCCAGTACTTC
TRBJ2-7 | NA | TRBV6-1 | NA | CASSDPHLGAYEQYF | TGTGCCAGCAGTGACCCCCATTTAGGCGCCTACGAGCAGTACTTC
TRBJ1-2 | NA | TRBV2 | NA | CASSDQRNYGYTF | TGTGCCAGCAGTGACCAGCGGAACTATGGCTACACCTTC
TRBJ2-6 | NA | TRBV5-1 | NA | CASTLGASSSGANVLTF | TGCGCCAGCACCTTGGGGGCATCAAGCTCTGGGGCCAACGTCCTGACTTTC
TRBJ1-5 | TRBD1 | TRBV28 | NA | CASKLRDSYSNQPQHF | TGTGCCAGCAAGTTAAGGGACAGTTATAGCAATCAGCCCCAGCATTTT
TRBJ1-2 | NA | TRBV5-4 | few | CASSLGAAYGYTF | TGTGCCAGCAGCTTGGGGGCAGCCTATGGCTACACCTTC
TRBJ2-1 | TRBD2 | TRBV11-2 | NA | CASSLGTSEYNEQFF | TGTGCCAGCAGCCTCGGGACTAGCGAATACAATGAGCAGTTCTTC
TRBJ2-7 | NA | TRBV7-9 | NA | CASSSWDTANEYF | TGTGCCAGCAGCTCCTGGGACACGGCGAACGAGTACTTC
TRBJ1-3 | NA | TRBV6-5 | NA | CASSYSTVSGNTIYF | TGTGCCAGCAGTTACTCGACGGTCTCTGGAAACACCATATATTTT
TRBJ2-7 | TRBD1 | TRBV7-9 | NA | CASSLTRIRTGDEQYF | TGTGCCAGCAGCTTAACGCGCATCAGGACAGGGGACGAGCAGTACTTC
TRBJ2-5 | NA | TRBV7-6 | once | CASSLAHHYQETQYF | TGTGCCAGCAGCTTAGCGCACCACTACCAAGAGACCCAGTACTTC
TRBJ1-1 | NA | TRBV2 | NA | CASSYTTLEAFF | TGTGCCAGCAGTTATACGACCCTTGAAGCTTTCTTT
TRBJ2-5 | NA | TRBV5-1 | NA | CASSLVLQETQYF | TGCGCCAGCAGCTTAGTGCTTCAAGAGACCCAGTACTTC
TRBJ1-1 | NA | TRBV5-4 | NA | CASRYPDRFNTEAFF | TGTGCCAGCAGATATCCGGACAGATTTAACACTGAAGCTTTCTTT
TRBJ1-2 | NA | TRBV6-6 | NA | CASSYVVGYGYTF | TGTGCCAGCAGTTACGTAGTGGGCTATGGCTACACCTTC
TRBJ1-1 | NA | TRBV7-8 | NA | CASSLVLAGGTEAFF | TGTGCCAGCAGCTTAGTCTTGGCGGGGGGTACTGAAGCTTTCTTT
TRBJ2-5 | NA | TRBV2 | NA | CASAEETQYF | TGTGCCAGCGCGGAAGAGACCCAGTACTTC
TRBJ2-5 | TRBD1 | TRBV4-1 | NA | CASSQGQGAMETQYF | TGCGCCAGCAGCCAAGGACAGGGGGCGATGGAGACCCAGTACTTC
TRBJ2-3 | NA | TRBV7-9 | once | CASSFPGSGTDTQYF | TGTGCCAGCAGCTTTCCCGGTAGCGGCACAGATACGCAGTATTTT
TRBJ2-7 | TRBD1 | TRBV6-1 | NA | CASSGPGTVEQYF | TGTGCCAGCAGTGGCCCCGGGACAGTCGAGCAGTACTTC
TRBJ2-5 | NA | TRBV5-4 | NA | CASSPRMGEQETQYF | TGTGCCAGCAGCCCTAGGATGGGGGAACAAGAGACCCAGTACTTC